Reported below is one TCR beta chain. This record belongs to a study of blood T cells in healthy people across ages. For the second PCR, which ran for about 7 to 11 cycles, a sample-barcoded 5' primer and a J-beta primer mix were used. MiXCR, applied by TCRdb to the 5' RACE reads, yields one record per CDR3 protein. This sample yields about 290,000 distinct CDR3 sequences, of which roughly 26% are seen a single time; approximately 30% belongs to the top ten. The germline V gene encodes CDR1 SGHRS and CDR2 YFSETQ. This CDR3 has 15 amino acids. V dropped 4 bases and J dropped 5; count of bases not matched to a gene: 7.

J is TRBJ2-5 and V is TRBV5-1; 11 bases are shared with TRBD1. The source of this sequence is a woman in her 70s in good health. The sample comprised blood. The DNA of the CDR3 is TGCGCCAGCAGCCGGACAGGGGGCTATCAGGAGACCCAGTACTTC. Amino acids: CASSRTGGYQETQYF.